One TCR beta chain is described in this entry. What it binds is not known. Time point of the sample: week 11, during vaccination. A single vaccine dose contained 300 ug of mutant IDH1 20-mer peptide, and topical imiquimod was used with it. CDR1 and CDR2 (germline): LGHNA, YNFKEQ. The CDR3 spans 15 residues. J was trimmed by 3 bases and V by 7 bases; bases with no gene match: 9. This entry comes from a study of a mutant IDH1 vaccine in newly diagnosed glioma. Overall study context: Patients in the study were vaccinated eight times, receiving shots in weeks 1, 3, 5, 7, 11, 15, 19 and 23.

Only in-frame clones appear in the TCRdb table, and some are missing; sequencing was by immunoSEQ multiplex PCR. The sample consists of tens of thousands of clones, roughly 80% of them appearing once. The rearrangement uses TRBV4-2 and TRBJ2-3, with TRBD1 identical over 8 bases. The input for sequencing was PBMCs, taken from a glioma patient whose treatment included an IDH1 peptide vaccine. The source of this sequence is a man aged 25-45 years with glioma. CDR3 DNA sequence: TGTGCCAGCAACAGCCAACAGGGGGGTACAGATACGCAGTATTTT. Its translation: CASNSQQGGTDTQYF.